This is a list of T cell receptor beta chains from one sample in a study of shared clonotypes between healthy human individuals. Sequencing used immunoSEQ multiplex PCR; TCRdb keeps in-frame clones, though not all of them. This sample has more than 550,000 clones, with around 92% found just once. What was sequenced was naive CD8+ T cells sorted from blood. These receptors were taken from a man aged 25 to 45 in good health. The CDR3 runs from the conserved cysteine through the conserved F or W. Fields, in order: D gene, clone size, V gene, J gene, CDR3 DNA, CDR3 protein. A D gene is named only where the DNA matches it firmly. Size is stated for part of the rows, as once, few or many counts, or as a class when the clone is expanded.

NA,NA,TRBV10-2,TRBJ1-3,TGCGCCAGCAGTCCGAGTCTGGGGTTCTCTGGAAACACCATATATTTT,CASSPSLGFSGNTIYF
NA,NA,TRBV10-3,TRBJ2-5,TGTGCCATCAGCCTGGGGGAGGTCAGCCTGGGACAGTCCATAGAGACCCAGTACTTC,CAISLGEVSLGQSIETQYF
NA,NA,TRBV5-4,TRBJ1-5,TGTGCCAGCAGTAAGAATACCGGGACACGTTATAGCAATCAGCCCCAGCATTTT,CASSKNTGTRYSNQPQHF
NA,NA,TRBV30,TRBJ2-7,TGTGCCTGGAGCCCCGCAGGAGGATACGAGCAGTACTTC,CAWSPAGGYEQYF
TRBD1,NA,TRBV5-1,TRBJ1-2,TGCGCCAGCAGCCTACAGGGGGAGGGAGTCTATGGCTACACCTTC,CASSLQGEGVYGYTF
TRBD1,few,TRBV7-6,TRBJ1-5,TGTGCCAGCAGCCCCGGGACAGACCATCAGCCCCAGCATTTT,CASSPGTDHQPQHF
TRBD1,NA,TRBV2,TRBJ1-4,TGTGCCAGCAGCAACCAGGGACAGGGGGTACGACTGAGTGAAAAACTGTTTTTT,CASSNQGQGVRLSEKLFF
NA,NA,TRBV30,TRBJ2-7,TGTGCCTGGAGTCCGATGGACGGCTACGAGCAGTACTTC,CAWSPMDGYEQYF
NA,NA,TRBV19,TRBJ1-5,TGTGCCAGTAGTAATCCCCGGGGGGCCGGGGACAATCAGCCCCAGCATTTT,CASSNPRGAGDNQPQHF
NA,NA,TRBV7-2,TRBJ2-7,TGTGCCAGCAGCGGGGGCAGCGACTCCTACGAGCAGTACTTC,CASSGGSDSYEQYF
NA,NA,TRBV15,TRBJ2-7,TGTGCCACCAGCCCAACCTCCAGCCTCTACGAGCAGTACTTC,CATSPTSSLYEQYF
TRBD1,NA,TRBV6-5,TRBJ2-7,TGTGCCAGCAGCGCCTCCGGGACAGCGTACGAGCAGTACTTC,CASSASGTAYEQYF
TRBD1,NA,TRBV6-1,TRBJ1-4,TGTGCCAGCACCGACAGGGGTGCAAAACTGTTTTTT,CASTDRGAKLFF
NA,NA,TRBV5-6,TRBJ2-1,TGTGCCAGCAGCCCCACTAGCCATGAGCAGTTCTTC,CASSPTSHEQFF
TRBD1,NA,TRBV27,TRBJ1-5,TGTGCCAGCAGGATAGGGACAGGCCCCTATCAGCCCCAGCATTTT,CASRIGTGPYQPQHF
NA,NA,TRBV4-1,TRBJ2-2,TGCGCCAGCAGCCAAGTTATGAGCACCGGGGAGCTGTTTTTT,CASSQVMSTGELFF
NA,NA,TRBV6-6,TRBJ2-5,TGTGCCAGCAGTTACTCGAAGGACTTGGCTCGAGAGACCCAGTACTTC,CASSYSKDLARETQYF
TRBD1,NA,TRBV5-1,TRBJ2-7,TGCGCCAGCAGCTCCCGGACAGGGACAGGGGGCCTAGCGACGGCGAGGTACGAGCAGTACTTC,CASSSRTGTGGLATARYEQYF
TRBD2,NA,TRBV19,TRBJ2-1,TGTGCCAGTAGTATGGGAGCGGGAGGGCTATACAATGAGCAGTTCTTC,CASSMGAGGLYNEQFF
TRBD1,NA,TRBV28,TRBJ1-1,TGTGCCAGCAGTCTGGACAGGGAGGGAACTGAAGCTTTCTTT,CASSLDREGTEAFF
TRBD1,NA,TRBV27,TRBJ1-5,TGTGCCAGCAGTAGACAGGGTGGGGGCAATCAGCCCCAGCATTTT,CASSRQGGGNQPQHF
TRBD1,NA,TRBV4-1,TRBJ2-1,TGCGCCAGCAGTAGACTTTGGGACAGGGACAATGAGCAGTTCTTC,CASSRLWDRDNEQFF
NA,NA,TRBV28,TRBJ1-4,TGTGCCAGCAGTCCACCGGGAGAAGGAACTAATGAAAAACTGTTTTTT,CASSPPGEGTNEKLFF
NA,NA,TRBV2,TRBJ2-7,TGTGCCAGCAGTGTATACAAAATCTACGAGCAGTACTTC,CASSVYKIYEQYF
NA,NA,TRBV11-2,TRBJ2-1,TGTGCCAGCAGCTTAGGCTGGATCGGGGGCAATGAGCAGTTCTTC,CASSLGWIGGNEQFF
NA,NA,TRBV11-2,TRBJ1-6,TGTGCCAGCAGCCCTCTCCAGACAGGCTCTAATTCACCCCTCCACTTT,CASSPLQTGSNSPLHF
NA,NA,TRBV27,TRBJ2-3,TGTGCCAGCAGTGGGGGGCCCGATCCGGATACGCAGTATTTT,CASSGGPDPDTQYF
NA,NA,TRBV9,TRBJ2-1,TGTGCCAGCAGCGTAGGACAGGCGGTATCCAATGAGCAGTTCTTC,CASSVGQAVSNEQFF
NA,NA,TRBV28,TRBJ2-7,TGTGCCAGCAGCTACCACTACGAGCAGTACTTC,CASSYHYEQYF
NA,NA,TRBV4-2,TRBJ1-4,TGTGCCAGCAGCCAACAGAGGCCAGGTGAAAAACTGTTTTTT,CASSQQRPGEKLFF
TRBD2,NA,TRBV10-3,TRBJ2-1,TGTGCCATCAGTGATAGCGGGAGGGCAAATGAGCAGTTCTTC,CAISDSGRANEQFF
TRBD1,NA,TRBV11-2,TRBJ2-5,TGTGCCAGCAGCGCCGGGACAGGGAGATTCGGAGAGACCCAGTACTTC,CASSAGTGRFGETQYF
TRBD1,NA,TRBV28,TRBJ1-5,TGTGCCAGCAGTTTACTACCAGGACAGGCCACCATTTATAGCAATCAGCCCCAGCATTTT,CASSLLPGQATIYSNQPQHF
NA,NA,TRBV27,TRBJ1-1,TGTGCCAGCAGGAGGGGCACTGAAGCTTTCTTT,CASRRGTEAFF
TRBD1,NA,TRBV11-2,TRBJ2-1,TGTGCCAGCAGACCGGGACAGAGCTCCTACAATGAGCAGTTCTTC,CASRPGQSSYNEQFF
NA,NA,TRBV19,TRBJ2-7,TGTGCCAGTAGTATGGGAGCGGGCTATTACGAGCAGTACTTC,CASSMGAGYYEQYF